What follows are 7 T cell receptor beta chains derived from one specimen sequenced in a study of CD8+ T cells in alopecia areata. Following RNA extraction, reverse transcription yielded cDNA that acted as the sequencing template. Sequenced by immunoSEQ multiplex PCR; TCRdb stores in-frame clones only, minus some. This repertoire shows roughly 120,000 clones, 30% to 40% found once; its top ten account for roughly 3.2%. Sample: CD4+ T cells sorted from blood. The receptors originated from a human donor with alopecia areata.

This chain links TRBV30 with TRBJ2-6; possibly TRBD1 or TRBD2 for D (5 bases each). V gave up 5 bases and J gave up 0 bases, with 14 bases separating them. The V gene's germline CDR1 is GTSNPN and CDR2 SVGIG (reference sequence). This CDR3 is built from 16 residues. CDR3 sequence (DNA): TGTGCCTGGGACCGGGACGCAAGCTCTGGGGCCAACGTCCTGACTTTC. The encoded protein is CAWDRDASSGANVLTF.

The V call is TRBV30, the J call TRBJ2-2; the match to TRBD1 covers 8 bases. Germline-derived CDR1 and CDR2 are GTSNPN and SVGIG (reference sequence). The ends lost 8 bases at V and 9 bases at J; junction bases unmatched: 11. The CDR3 extends over 13 amino acids. CDR3 protein: CARKGQGHRELFF. CDR3 in DNA: TGTGCCAGAAAAGGACAGGGACACAGGGAGCTGTTTTTT.

This sequence joins TRBV2 and TRBJ1-1, with TRBD1 identical over 7 bases. The junction had 4 bases not matched to a gene; V was cut back by 4 bases and J by 8 bases. This CDR3 comprises 12 residues. Germline V CDR1 and CDR2: SNHLY, FYNNEI. As DNA, the CDR3 is TGTGCCAGCAGTGGTCGAGGGGGCGAAGCTTTCTTT. Protein sequence: CASSGRGGEAFF. Looking up the rest from reference TRBV2 and TRBJ1-1 gives the full variable domain: EPEVTQTPSHQVTQMGQEVILRCVPISNHLYFYWYRQILGQKVEFLVSFYNNEISEKSEIFDDQFSVERPDGSNFTLKIRSTKLEDSAMYFCASSGRGGEAFFGQGTRLTVV.

This clone was counted between two and nine times. At one end, the junction sequence differs from germline, possibly due to a read error. The chain carries TRBV7-7 and TRBJ2-5; 9 nucleotides line up with TRBD2. The CDR3 runs 15 residues. Germline V gene data show CDR1 as SSHAT and CDR2 as FNYEAQ (reference sequence). The CDR3 coding sequence is TGTGCTAGCAGCTTAGCGGGGGCGTCCCCAGAGACCCAGTACTTC. Residues: CASSLAGASPETQYF.

The chain employs TRBV7-9 and TRBJ2-5; possible D gene TRBD1, 6 bases. Trimming removed 5 bases at V and 4 bases at J, with 11 bases between. The CDR3 has 13 amino acids. Germline values: CDR1 SEHNR, CDR2 FQNEAQ (reference sequence). CDR3: CASSGQPGETQYF. In DNA form, the CDR3 reads TGTGCCAGCAGCGGACAGCCCGGAGAGACCCAGTACTTC.

The chain combines TRBV6-5 with TRBJ1-2; D possibly corresponds to TRBD1 (6 bases). Trimming removed 6 bases at V and 2 bases at J, with 13 bases between. This CDR3 has 14 residues. Germline CDR1 and CDR2: MNHEY and SVGAGI. Here the CDR3 DNA reads TGTGCCAGCAGCCGGGACATCCTCAACTATGGCTACACCTTC. Translated: CASSRDILNYGYTF.

J is TRBJ1-5 and V is TRBV30, with TRBD1 matching over 7 bases. Germline CDR1 GTSNPN, CDR2 SVGIG (reference sequence). The CDR3 is 14 residues long. V shed 0 bases and J 5 bases; nucleotides not matched to a gene: 4. The CDR3 nucleotides are TGTGCCTGGAGTGTGGGACAGTCCTATCAGCCCCAGCATTTT. This sequence encodes CAWSVGQSYQPQHF.